The 19 T cell receptor beta chains below all came from one sample that was sequenced in a study of T cells in Graves' hyperthyroidism and ophthalmopathy. RNA transcripts yielded amplified TCR beta CDR3 regions. First-round RT-PCR targeting the TCR CDR3 was performed with the HTBI primer set. TCRdb processed the multiplex PCR reads anew with MiXCR; each CDR3 protein has one entry. The sample yields 300,000 to 400,000 distinct CDR3 sequences, 13% to 15% seen once. The sequenced sample was blood. The receptors here all came from a woman aged 30 to 39 with Graves' ophthalmopathy.

This clonotype was seen many times. V is TRBV7-9 and J is TRBJ1-5; D ambiguous. From germline, CDR1 is SEHNR and CDR2 FQNEAQ (reference sequence). Trimming removed 4 bases at V and 2 bases at J, with 9 bases between. This CDR3 is 14 amino acids long. CDR3 protein: CASSSWEGNQPQHF. The CDR3 bases are TGTGCCAGCAGCTCCTGGGAGGGCAATCAGCCCCAGCATTTT. Full variable domain (remainder filled in from reference TRBV7-9 and TRBJ1-5): DTGVSQNPRHKITKRGQNVTFRCDPISEHNRLYWYRQTLGQGPEFLTYFQNEAQLEKSRLLSDRFSAERPKGSFSTLEIQRTEQGDSAMYLCASSSWEGNQPQHFGDGTRLSIL.

This clonotype was observed at least ten times. This sequence joins TRBV15 and TRBJ2-5, with 7 nucleotides matching TRBD1. CDR3 size: 17 residues. V trimming: 0 bases; J trimming: 3 bases; junction bases outside the gene matches: 10. CDR1 is LNHNV and CDR2 is YYDKDF in the germline V gene (reference sequence). The DNA of the CDR3 is TGTGCCACCAGCAGAGACTCCGGGACAGAAAGCAAAGAGACCCAGTACTTC. Amino acids: CATSRDSGTESKETQYF. The complete variable domain, with remaining parts taken from reference TRBV15 and TRBJ2-5, reads DAMVIQNPRYQVTQFGKPVTLSCSQTLNHNVMYWYQQKSSQAPKLLFHYYDKDFNNEADTPDNFQSRRPNTSFCFLDIRSPGLGDTAMYLCATSRDSGTESKETQYFGPGTRLLVL.

This clonotype appeared a few times. This CDR3 reads CASSLDGTTSSYEQYF. The CDR3 nucleotides are TGTGCCAGCAGCTTGGACGGGACTACGAGCTCCTACGAGCAGTACTTC. J is TRBJ2-7 and V is TRBV5-5, with TRBD2 matching 7 bases. The CDR3 extends over 16 amino acids. The junction had 6 bases not matched to a gene; V was cut back by 0 bases and J by 0 bases. CDR1 and CDR2 (germline): SGHKS, YYEKEE (reference sequence).

This sequence joins TRBV18 and TRBJ2-6; D possibly corresponds to TRBD1 (6 bases). Germline lookup yields CDR1 KGHSH and CDR2 LQKENI. Trimming removed 5 bases at V and 1 base at J, with 9 bases between. This CDR3 is 15 amino acids long. The chain's CDR3 is CASSEGVSGANVLTF. The CDR3 nucleotides are TGTGCCAGCTCAGAGGGGGTTTCTGGGGCCAACGTCCTGACTTTC.

This clonotype was seen many times. The rearrangement uses TRBV6-2 or TRBV6-3 and TRBJ2-2; no reliable D call. The germline V gene encodes CDR1 MNHEY and CDR2 SVGEGT. The ends were cut back, 5 bases at V and 5 bases at J, with 15 bases in the middle. The CDR3 runs to 15 residues. The CDR3, as DNA: TGTGCCAGCAGTCTCTTGTCTAGGTCAACCGGGGAGCTGTTTTTT. This gives the protein CASSLLSRSTGELFF.

This clonotype appeared many times. This chain uses TRBV6-1 with TRBJ2-1; 10 bases are a match to TRBD2. Trimming removed 4 bases from V and 5 bases from J; junction bases left unmatched: 5. Per germline, CDR1 MNHNS and CDR2 SASEGT. There are 15 residues in the CDR3. The CDR3 here is CASSAPGLAHNEQFF. The CDR3 nucleotides are TGTGCCAGCAGTGCACCGGGACTAGCGCACAATGAGCAGTTCTTC.

This clonotype was found many times. This chain uses TRBV5-5 with TRBJ2-2; TRBD1 is a possible D gene (6 bases). Germline CDR1 and CDR2: SGHKS and YYEKEE (reference sequence). This CDR3 has 17 residues. Trimming removed 2 bases at V and 1 base at J, with 15 bases between. CDR3 amino acids: CASSFGLVRGNTGELFF. As DNA, the CDR3 is TGTGCCAGCAGCTTTGGGTTGGTCAGGGGGAACACCGGGGAGCTGTTTTTT.

This clonotype has ten or more counts. This chain links TRBV12-3 or TRBV12-4 with TRBJ1-1; D gene ambiguous. Deletions cut 3 bases from V and 10 bases from J, with 27 bases between. The CDR3 loop spans 17 amino acids. The CDR3 nucleotides are TGTGCCAGCAGTTTCGAGAATCGGGCGTTTTACTCAGCGGGAGCTTTCTTT. Its protein product is CASSFENRAFYSAGAFF.

The chain employs TRBV15 and TRBJ2-1, with 9 bases fitting TRBD2. The CDR3 is 16 residues long. Germline V CDR1 and CDR2: LNHNV, YYDKDF (reference sequence). V was pared by 1 base and J by 11 bases, with 12 bases of the junction left unmatched. The CDR3 DNA reads TGTGCCACCAGCAGAGCCGGCGGGGGGGAGAGTGGAAAGCAGTTCTTC. It is translated as CATSRAGGGESGKQFF.

This clonotype was counted at least ten times. The genes are TRBV27 and TRBJ2-1; possibly TRBD2 for D (6 bases). CDR3 length: 14 residues. V lost 1 base and J 3 bases, leaving 7 bases between the germline ends. Germline V gene data show CDR1 as MNHEY and CDR2 as SMNVEV (reference sequence). The CDR3 spells CASSLYGGYNEQFF. In nucleotides, the CDR3 is TGTGCCAGCAGTTTATACGGGGGCTACAATGAGCAGTTCTTC.

This clonotype was recorded a few times. The chain is built from TRBV25-1 and TRBJ2-3; D might be TRBD1 (6 bases). Trimming stripped 8 bases from V and 0 bases from J, with 12 bases between. Germline lookup yields CDR1 MGHDK and CDR2 SYGVNS. There are 14 residues in the CDR3. The CDR3 here is CASSRTASTDTQYF. DNA of the CDR3: TGTGCCAGCTCCCGGACAGCTAGCACAGATACGCAGTATTTT.

This clonotype has a count of ten or more. The genes are TRBV28 and TRBJ1-5, with D possibly matching TRBD1 (5 bases). V lost 2 bases and J 1 base, leaving 12 bases between the germline ends. CDR1 MDHEN and CDR2 SYDVKM come from the germline V gene. The CDR3 consists of 16 residues. DNA of the CDR3: TGTGCCAGCAGTTTAAGTAAGGGGCGAAGCAATCAGCCCCAGCATTTT. Residues: CASSLSKGRSNQPQHF. Variable domain in full (rest from reference TRBV28 and TRBJ1-5): DVKVTQSSRYLVKRTGEKVFLECVQDMDHENMFWYRQDPGLGLRLIYFSYDVKMKEKGDIPEGYSVSREKKERFSLILESASTNQTSMYLCASSLSKGRSNQPQHFGDGTRLSIL.

J is TRBJ2-3 and V is TRBV5-5; no firm D call. The CDR3 is made up of 15 amino acids. Trimming left V 1 base short and J 3 bases short, with 12 bases between. Germline-derived CDR1 and CDR2 are SGHKS and YYEKEE (reference sequence). The CDR3 is CASSLRPLGTDTQYF. DNA for the CDR3: TGTGCCAGCAGCTTGCGGCCCCTCGGGACAGATACGCAGTATTTT.

This rearrangement joins TRBV6-4 to TRBJ2-2; TRBD1 might be the D (9 bases). Per the germline V gene, CDR1 is MRHNA and CDR2 is SNTAGT. The length of the CDR3 is 15 residues. The germline V and J ends were trimmed by 9 bases and 0 bases, with 14 bases remaining between them. The CDR3 loop is CARAGDRANTGELFF. CDR3 DNA sequence: TGTGCCAGAGCGGGGGACAGGGCGAACACCGGGGAGCTGTTTTTT.

This clonotype was observed at least ten times. This chain connects TRBV7-2 to TRBJ2-3, with TRBD2 matching 11 bases. This CDR3 is built from 16 residues. Germline V gives CDR1 SGHTA, CDR2 FQGNSA. The V segment lost 5 bases and the J segment 5 bases; nucleotides outside the gene matches: 9. The CDR3 region has the DNA TGTGCCAGCAGCCCCGATAGCGGGGGGGCCCAAGATACGCAGTATTTT. Its translation is CASSPDSGGAQDTQYF.

In regard to this clonotype: The junction shows a germline mismatch at one end, possibly a read error. The genes are TRBV12-3 or TRBV12-4 and TRBJ1-2; D remains ambiguous. The CDR3 is 13 amino acids. This CDR3 is CTSRAGANYGYTF. The CDR3 bases are TGTACCAGCCGCGCGGGCGCAAACTATGGCTACACCTTC.

This clonotype was counted at least ten times. The chain uses TRBV7-8 and TRBJ1-2; no firm D call. This CDR3 comprises 13 residues. The V end lost 5 bases, the J end lost 6 bases, and 13 bases lay between the germline ends. Germline CDR1 is SGHVS and CDR2 is FQNEAQ. This CDR3 is CASSLTPGDGYTF. Here the CDR3 DNA reads TGTGCCAGCAGCCTAACCCCGGGAGATGGCTACACCTTC.

The table lists this clonotype with many counts. The chain joins TRBV5-6 to TRBJ1-1; D is undetermined. V lost 2 bases and J lost 4, with 3 bases in between. CDR1 and CDR2 (germline): SGHDT, YYEEEE. The CDR3 extends over 11 amino acids. The CDR3 loop reads CASSFTTEAFF. CDR3 DNA sequence: TGTGCCAGCAGCTTTACCACTGAAGCTTTCTTT. The whole variable domain, remainder taken from reference TRBV5-6 and TRBJ1-1, is DAGVTQSPTHLIKTRGQQVTLRCSPKSGHDTVSWYQQALGQGPQFIFQYYEEEERQRGNFPDRFSGHQFPNYSSELNVNALLLGDSALYLCASSFTTEAFFGQGTRLTVV.

This clonotype was seen repeatedly, ten times or more. The chain is built from TRBV20-1 and TRBJ2-2; D is unresolved. Trimming shortened V by 2 bases and J by 4 bases, and 11 bases separated the two germline ends. The CDR3 is made up of 14 amino acids. Germline CDR1 DFQATT, CDR2 SNEGSKA (reference sequence). CDR3 in DNA: TGCAGTGCTAGAAGGATAGTGAGCACCGGGGAGCTGTTTTTT. Its protein is CSARRIVSTGELFF.